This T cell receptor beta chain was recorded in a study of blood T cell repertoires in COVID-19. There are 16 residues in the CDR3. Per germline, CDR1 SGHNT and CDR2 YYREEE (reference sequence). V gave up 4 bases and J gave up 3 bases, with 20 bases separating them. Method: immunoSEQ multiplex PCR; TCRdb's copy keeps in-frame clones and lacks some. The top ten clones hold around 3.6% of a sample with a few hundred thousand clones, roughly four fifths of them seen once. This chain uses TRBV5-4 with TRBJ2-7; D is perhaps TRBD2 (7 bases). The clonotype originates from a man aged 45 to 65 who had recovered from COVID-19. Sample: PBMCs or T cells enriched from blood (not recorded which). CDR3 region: CASSVGGRRIFYEQYF. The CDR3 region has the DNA TGTGCCAGCAGCGTGGGGGGGCGGCGGATCTTCTACGAGCAGTACTTC.